Below, 31 T cell receptor beta chains from the same sample are listed, as sequenced in a study of T cell responses to AZD1222 COVID-19 vaccine. Sequencing was performed with immunoSEQ multiplex PCR; in TCRdb, only in-frame clones are kept and a portion is missing. The profile shows under 140,000 clones, about 85% of them singletons. This material consisted of peripheral blood, taken on day 0 of AZD1222 vaccination. The source of these receptors is an adult in good health.

This chain joins TRBV7-2 and TRBJ2-3; 12 nucleotides line up with TRBD2. CDR3 size: 16 residues. Germline trimming cut 4 bases from V and 4 bases from J; bases unmatched to any gene: 6. Germline V gene data show CDR1 as SGHTA and CDR2 as FQGNSA. The CDR3, as DNA: TGTGCCAGCAGCTCTAGACTAGCGGGAGTTCCAGATACGCAGTATTTT. It codes for CASSSRLAGVPDTQYF.

The V gene is TRBV4-1, the J gene TRBJ2-3; no clear D. Trimming took 4 bases from V and 0 from J, leaving 14 bases between them. This CDR3 contains 16 residues. Germline CDR1 reads MGHRA; CDR2 reads YSYEKL. CDR3 amino acids: CASSRSDGTSTDTQYF. CDR3 DNA sequence: TGCGCCAGCAGCCGGTCGGACGGTACTAGCACAGATACGCAGTATTTT.

This chain connects TRBV7-2 to TRBJ2-7; 9 positions match TRBD1. Trimming at V came to 3 bases and at J to 3 bases, leaving 3 bases not matched to a gene. CDR3 length equals 14 residues. Germline V gene data show CDR1 as SGHTA and CDR2 as FQGNSA. For the CDR3, the DNA is TGTGCCAGCAGCTTCCAGACAGGGGGCTACGAGCAGTACTTC. Its protein product is CASSFQTGGYEQYF. The whole variable domain, filled in from reference TRBV7-2 and TRBJ2-7, reads GAGVSQSPSNKVTEKGKDVELRCDPISGHTALYWYRQSLGQGLEFLIYFQGNSAPDKSGLPSDRFSAERTGGSVSTLTIQRTQQEDSAVYLCASSFQTGGYEQYFGPGTRLTVT.

The chain carries TRBV4-2 and TRBJ1-2, with TRBD1 identical over 8 bases. Trimming at V came to 2 bases and at J to 8 bases, leaving 7 bases not matched to a gene. Per germline, CDR1 LGHNA and CDR2 YNFKEQ. The CDR3 is 14 residues long. The CDR3 loop reads CASSQLDREGGYTF. As DNA, the CDR3 is TGTGCCAGCAGCCAACTGGACAGGGAGGGCGGCTACACCTTC.

The V gene is TRBV7-8, the J gene TRBJ1-1, with D unclear. The CDR3 is made up of 13 amino acids. The germline V and J ends were trimmed by 0 bases and 1 base, with 3 bases remaining between them. Germline CDR1 and CDR2: SGHVS and FQNEAQ. The CDR3 spells CASSLAGNTEAFF. Written as DNA, the CDR3 is TGTGCCAGCAGCTTAGCTGGGAACACTGAAGCTTTCTTT.

V and J are TRBV12-3 or TRBV12-4 and TRBJ1-1; 7 nucleotides align to TRBD1. The V and J ends lost 6 bases and 1 base, in that order; junction bases with no gene match: 2. This CDR3 spans 13 amino acids. CDR3 loop: CASRQGRNTEAFF. CDR3 coding DNA: TGTGCCAGCAGACAGGGGAGGAACACTGAAGCTTTCTTT.

This rearrangement joins TRBV4-1 to TRBJ2-7, with D maybe TRBD2 (7 bases). The germline V gene has CDR1 MGHRA and CDR2 YSYEKL. The length of the CDR3 is 17 residues. Trimming removed 2 bases from V and 0 bases from J, with 17 bases in between. The DNA for the CDR3 is TGCGCCAGCAGCCAACCTAGGGGGGGGGCTTCCTCCTACGAGCAGTACTTC. Protein sequence: CASSQPRGGASSYEQYF.

In its sample, this clone was seen once. The chain carries TRBV15 and TRBJ2-1; 7 bases fit TRBD2. Germline loops: CDR1 LNHNV, CDR2 YYDKDF (reference sequence). J gave up 3 bases and V 1 base, and 3 bases lay outside the gene matches. The CDR3 contains 15 residues. CDR3 sequence: CATSRGSGGYNEQFF. The CDR3 nucleotides read TGTGCCACCAGCAGAGGATCGGGGGGCTACAATGAGCAGTTCTTC. The full variable domain, in which reference TRBV15 and TRBJ2-1 provide the parts outside the CDR3, is DAMVIQNPRYQVTQFGKPVTLSCSQTLNHNVMYWYQQKSSQAPKLLFHYYDKDFNNEADTPDNFQSRRPNTSFCFLDIRSPGLGDTAMYLCATSRGSGGYNEQFFGPGTRLTVL.

V gene TRBV11-2 combines with J gene TRBJ2-7, with 12 bases fitting TRBD2. This CDR3 spans 19 amino acids. Germline lookup yields CDR1 SGHAT and CDR2 FQNNGV. V shed 5 bases and J 0 bases; nucleotides not matched to a gene: 14. CDR3 in amino acids: CASSPRAKTSGGSSYEQYF. CDR3 in DNA: TGTGCCAGCAGCCCAAGAGCGAAGACTAGCGGGGGAAGCTCCTACGAGCAGTACTTC. Filled out from reference TRBV11-2 and TRBJ2-7, the complete variable domain reads EAGVAQSPRYKIIEKRQSVAFWCNPISGHATLYWYQQILGQGPKLLIQFQNNGVVDDSQLPKDRFSAERLKGVDSTLKIQPAKLEDSAVYLCASSPRAKTSGGSSYEQYFGPGTRLTVT.

The chain has TRBV19 and TRBJ2-3; TRBD2 matches at 8 bases. In germline, CDR1 is LNHDA, CDR2 SQIVND (reference sequence). The CDR3 totals 16 residues. With 5 bases clipped from V and 5 bases from J, the junction kept 12 bases outside the gene matches. CDR3 protein: CASSVPGLGNGDTQYF. The DNA for the CDR3 is TGTGCCAGTAGTGTCCCGGGACTAGGTAATGGAGATACGCAGTATTTT.

The chain is built from TRBV2 and TRBJ2-2; D is ambiguous. The germline V and J ends were trimmed by 6 bases and 5 bases, with 10 bases remaining between them. This CDR3 has 13 amino acids. CDR1 and CDR2 from the germline V gene are SNHLY and FYNNEI. As DNA, the CDR3 is TGTGCCAGCAGCTACACAAGAACCGGGGAGCTGTTTTTT. Its translation is CASSYTRTGELFF.

V and J are TRBV2 and TRBJ2-3; D possibly corresponds to TRBD1 (5 bases). V was cut by 6 bases and J by 6 bases, with 16 bases left in between. CDR1 SNHLY and CDR2 FYNNEI come from the germline V gene. CDR3 length: 14 amino acids. CDR3 region: CASSELAGPDTQYF. The CDR3 DNA sequence: TGTGCCAGCAGCGAATTGGCAGGGCCCGATACGCAGTATTTT.

V usage is TRBV28 and J usage is TRBJ2-3; TRBD1 agrees at 9 bases. This CDR3 contains 15 residues. J gave up 4 bases and V 4 bases, and 6 bases lay outside the gene matches. Germline V gives CDR1 MDHEN, CDR2 SYDVKM. CDR3 coding DNA: TGTGCCAGCAGTTACGGACAGGGGAAGCCAGATACGCAGTATTTT. It encodes CASSYGQGKPDTQYF. Full variable domain (outside the CDR3, taken from reference TRBV28 and TRBJ2-3): DVKVTQSSRYLVKRTGEKVFLECVQDMDHENMFWYRQDPGLGLRLIYFSYDVKMKEKGDIPEGYSVSREKKERFSLILESASTNQTSMYLCASSYGQGKPDTQYFGPGTRLTVL.

This rearrangement joins TRBV6-5 to TRBJ1-1; no clear D. The germline gives CDR1 MNHEY, CDR2 SVGAGI. The V gene lost 8 bases and the J gene lost 4 bases, with 14 bases spanning the gap. The length of the CDR3 is 13 residues. The CDR3 nucleotides are TGTGCCAGCGCACCTTCACAAGTCACTGAAGCTTTCTTT. Its translation is CASAPSQVTEAFF.

The rearrangement links TRBV24-1 to TRBJ2-1; 10 bases fit TRBD2. The junction had 3 bases not matched to a gene; V was cut back by 7 bases and J by 7 bases. Germline-derived CDR1 and CDR2 are KGHDR and SFDVKD. CDR3 size: 13 residues. Here the CDR3 reads CATSKRGGNEQFF. The CDR3, as DNA: TGTGCCACCAGCAAGCGGGGGGGGAATGAGCAGTTCTTC.

The V and J genes are TRBV19 and TRBJ2-1; the match to TRBD1 covers 11 bases. From germline, CDR1 is LNHDA and CDR2 SQIVND (reference sequence). The V gene end was trimmed by 3 bases and the J gene end by 2 bases; junction bases not matched to a gene: 3. The CDR3 is made up of 16 amino acids. This CDR3 reads CASSIRTGGPYNEQFF. The CDR3 DNA reads as TGTGCCAGTAGTATTCGGACAGGGGGCCCCTACAATGAGCAGTTCTTC.

The chain uses TRBV6-6 and TRBJ1-6; D is unclear. CDR1 is MNHNY, CDR2 SVGAGI, per germline (reference sequence). CDR3 length: 14 amino acids. V was shortened by 2 bases and J by 7 bases, with 9 bases between the two germline ends. CDR3: CASSYNPVNSPLHF. The CDR3 nucleotides are TGTGCCAGCAGTTACAACCCCGTAAATTCACCCCTCCACTTT.

This chain joins TRBV5-4 and TRBJ2-3; 13 nucleotides line up with TRBD2. This CDR3 region has 18 residues. Germline CDR1 SGHNT, CDR2 YYREEE (reference sequence). With V trimmed by 4 bases and J by 1 base, 9 bases remained unmatched. The CDR3 DNA is TGTGCCAGCAGCCGAAGACTAGCGGGGGGCATTGGCACAGATACGCAGTATTTT. Its translation is CASSRRLAGGIGTDTQYF.

The chain couples TRBV11-3 to TRBJ2-1; 8 bases line up with TRBD2. Germline assignment: CDR1 SGHNT and CDR2 YENEEA. This CDR3 has 17 residues. Germline trimming cut 1 base from V and 2 bases from J; bases unmatched to any gene: 7. The CDR3 DNA follows: TGTGCCAGCAGCTTAGGCATCGGCGGGGGGACCTACAATGAGCAGTTCTTC. Translation gives CASSLGIGGGTYNEQFF.

V gene TRBV4-2 combines with J gene TRBJ1-5; perhaps TRBD1 as D (6 bases). Trimming pared 3 bases from V and 0 bases from J, leaving 12 bases between. The CDR3 covers 16 residues. CDR1 and CDR2 (germline): LGHNA, YNFKEQ. The CDR3 protein is CASSQTVQGSNQPQHF. CDR3 nucleotide sequence: TGTGCCAGCAGCCAGACAGTACAGGGTAGCAATCAGCCCCAGCATTTT.

J is TRBJ2-1 and V is TRBV18, with D unclear. CDR1 KGHSH and CDR2 LQKENI come from the germline V gene. V gave up 6 bases and J gave up 6 bases, with 9 bases separating them. This CDR3 contains 12 residues. CDR3 sequence (DNA): TGTGCCAGCTCTCACGGGCTCAATGAGCAGTTCTTC. Protein sequence: CASSHGLNEQFF.

V usage is TRBV27 and J usage is TRBJ2-7; D unclear. The V end lost 3 bases, the J end lost 1 base, and 16 bases lay between the germline ends. The CDR3 contains 16 residues. Germline V CDR1 and CDR2: MNHEY, SMNVEV (reference sequence). The DNA for the CDR3 is TGTGCCAGCAGTTTTAATGGGGTAAGAGGTTCCTACGAGCAGTACTTC. Translated: CASSFNGVRGSYEQYF.

The genes are TRBV6-6 and TRBJ2-7, with 9 bases identical to TRBD2. The trim removed 4 bases at V and 2 bases at J, leaving 3 bases unmatched. CDR1 is MNHNY and CDR2 is SVGAGI in the germline V gene (reference sequence). The CDR3 has 14 residues. The CDR3 region has the DNA TGTGCCAGCAGTTTGACTAGCGGCCCCTACGAGCAGTACTTC. It codes for CASSLTSGPYEQYF.

The V call is TRBV25-1, the J call TRBJ1-1, with a weak D call TRBD1 (6 bases). V was pared by 7 bases and J by 2 bases, with 11 bases between. This CDR3 spans 13 amino acids. In germline, CDR1 is MGHDK, CDR2 SYGVNS. The CDR3 sequence: CASTSGVNTEAFF. CDR3 DNA sequence: TGTGCCAGCACATCAGGGGTCAACACTGAAGCTTTCTTT.

The chain uses TRBV7-6 and TRBJ1-1, with a weak D call TRBD1 (5 bases). This CDR3 has 16 residues. The V end was cut by 5 bases, the J end by 8 bases, with 24 bases between. The V gene's germline CDR1 is SGHVS and CDR2 FNYEAQ. CDR3 sequence: CASSLGTTVRPTEAFF. The CDR3 coding sequence is TGTGCCAGCAGCCTGGGGACCACGGTGCGTCCGACCGAAGCTTTCTTT.

This clone has only a few counts. The chain links TRBV11-3 to TRBJ2-4; 7 nucleotides match TRBD1. Trimming at V came to 3 bases and at J to 5 bases, leaving 1 base not matched to a gene. Germline V gene sequence: CDR1 SGHNT, CDR2 YENEEA. The CDR3 covers 13 residues. CDR3 bases: TGTGCCAGCAGCTTGGGGACAGAAAACATTCAGTACTTC. It specifies CASSLGTENIQYF.

This clone appeared once. This chain connects TRBV19 to TRBJ1-3; no firm D call. From germline, CDR1 is LNHDA and CDR2 SQIVND (reference sequence). Between the trimmed V and J ends, which lost 4 bases and 0 bases, there was a span of 16 bases. The CDR3 has 17 amino acids. CDR3 sequence reads: CASSTSGLLYSGNTIYF. The CDR3 bases are TGTGCCAGTAGTACTTCGGGTCTCCTATACTCTGGAAACACCATATATTTT. Full variable domain (remainder filled in from reference TRBV19 and TRBJ1-3): DGGITQSPKYLFRKEGQNVTLSCEQNLNHDAMYWYRQDPGQGLRLIYYSQIVNDFQKGDIAEGYSVSREKKESFPLTVTSAQKNPTAFYLCASSTSGLLYSGNTIYFGEGSWLTVV.

The chain joins TRBV4-2 to TRBJ1-1; D is perhaps TRBD1 (5 bases). Trimming shortened V by 6 bases and J by 4 bases, and 21 bases separated the two germline ends. Per the germline V gene, CDR1 is LGHNA and CDR2 is YNFKEQ. The CDR3 consists of 16 residues. The CDR3, as DNA: TGTGCCAGCAGATCGGGGGGTGGCGGGATGGGCACTGAAGCTTTCTTT. This gives the protein CASRSGGGGMGTEAFF.

This sequence joins TRBV24-1 and TRBJ1-2; a weak D match, TRBD1 (6 bases). The CDR3 is made up of 15 amino acids. Germline CDR1 and CDR2: KGHDR and SFDVKD. V was pared by 5 bases and J by 4 bases, with 16 bases between. The CDR3 reads CATSGKTGTPYGYTF. The CDR3 region has the DNA TGTGCCACCAGTGGGAAAACCGGGACACCCTATGGCTACACCTTC.

The J gene is TRBJ2-5, the V gene TRBV28; 8 nucleotides line up with TRBD1. This CDR3 comprises 15 residues. CDR1 is MDHEN and CDR2 is SYDVKM in the germline V gene. V gave up 3 bases and J gave up 4 bases; unmatched junction bases: 7. This CDR3 reads CASSLATGVRETQYF. The CDR3 DNA follows: TGTGCCAGCAGTTTGGCGACAGGGGTCAGAGAGACCCAGTACTTC.

The chain recombines TRBV4-1 with TRBJ1-1; D uncertain. CDR1 MGHRA and CDR2 YSYEKL come from the germline V gene. This CDR3 spans 15 amino acids. Trimming cost V 1 base and J 1 base, with 10 bases left between them. CDR3 region: CASSQGEAQNTEAFF. The CDR3 region has the DNA TGCGCCAGCAGCCAAGGGGAGGCCCAGAACACTGAAGCTTTCTTT.